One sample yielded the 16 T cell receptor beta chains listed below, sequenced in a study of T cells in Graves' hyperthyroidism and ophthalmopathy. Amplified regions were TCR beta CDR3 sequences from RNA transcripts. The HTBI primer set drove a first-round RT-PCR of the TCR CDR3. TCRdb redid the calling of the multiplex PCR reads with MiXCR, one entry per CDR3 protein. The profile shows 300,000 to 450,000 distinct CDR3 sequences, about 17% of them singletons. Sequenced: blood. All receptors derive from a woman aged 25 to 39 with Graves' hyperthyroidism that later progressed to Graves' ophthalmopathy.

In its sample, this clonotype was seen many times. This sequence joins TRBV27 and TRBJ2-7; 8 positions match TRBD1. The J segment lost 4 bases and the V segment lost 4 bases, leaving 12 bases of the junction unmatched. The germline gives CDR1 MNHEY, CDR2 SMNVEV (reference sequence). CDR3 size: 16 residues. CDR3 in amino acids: CASSSETGGYLYEQYF. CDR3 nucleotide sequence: TGTGCCAGCAGTTCCGAAACAGGGGGATACCTTTACGAGCAGTACTTC.

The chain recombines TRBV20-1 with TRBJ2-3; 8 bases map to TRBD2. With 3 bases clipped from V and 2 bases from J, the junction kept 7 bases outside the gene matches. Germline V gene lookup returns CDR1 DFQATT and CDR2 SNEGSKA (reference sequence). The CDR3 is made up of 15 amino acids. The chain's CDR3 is CSASLAGTNTDTQYF. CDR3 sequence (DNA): TGCAGTGCTAGCTTAGCGGGGACTAACACAGATACGCAGTATTTT.

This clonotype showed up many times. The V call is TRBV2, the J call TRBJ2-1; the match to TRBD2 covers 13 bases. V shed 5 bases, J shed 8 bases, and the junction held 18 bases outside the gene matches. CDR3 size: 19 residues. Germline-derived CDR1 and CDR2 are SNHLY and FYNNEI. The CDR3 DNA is TGTGCCAGCAGTCGACGACTAGCGGGGGGCCACGGCGGGTTGGATGAGCAGTTCTTC. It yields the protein CASSRRLAGGHGGLDEQFF.

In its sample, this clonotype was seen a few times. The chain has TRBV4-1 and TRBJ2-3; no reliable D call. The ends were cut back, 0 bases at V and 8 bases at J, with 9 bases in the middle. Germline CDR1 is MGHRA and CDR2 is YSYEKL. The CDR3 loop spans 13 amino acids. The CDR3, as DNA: TGCGCCAGCAGCCAAGATTACGGTAGTACGCAGTATTTT. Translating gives CASSQDYGSTQYF.

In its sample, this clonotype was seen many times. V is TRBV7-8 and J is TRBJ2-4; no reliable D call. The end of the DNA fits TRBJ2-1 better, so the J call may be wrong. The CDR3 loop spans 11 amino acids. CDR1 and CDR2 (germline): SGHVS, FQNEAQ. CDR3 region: CASMRGSIQFF. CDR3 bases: TGTGCCAGCATGCGTGGGTCCATTCAGTTCTTC.

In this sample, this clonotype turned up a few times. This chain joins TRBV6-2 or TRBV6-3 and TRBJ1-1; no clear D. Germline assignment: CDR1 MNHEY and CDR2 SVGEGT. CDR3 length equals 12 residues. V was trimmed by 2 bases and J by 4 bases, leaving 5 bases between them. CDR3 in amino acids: CASSYAGTEAFF. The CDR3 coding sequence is TGTGCCAGCAGTTACGCGGGCACTGAAGCTTTCTTT.

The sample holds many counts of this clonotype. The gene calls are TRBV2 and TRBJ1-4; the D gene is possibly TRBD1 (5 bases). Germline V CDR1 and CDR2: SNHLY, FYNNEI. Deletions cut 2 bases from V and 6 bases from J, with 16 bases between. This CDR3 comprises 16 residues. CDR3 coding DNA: TGTGCCAGCAGTGAATATCCAACAGGTATCGATGAAAAACTGTTTTTT. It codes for CASSEYPTGIDEKLFF.

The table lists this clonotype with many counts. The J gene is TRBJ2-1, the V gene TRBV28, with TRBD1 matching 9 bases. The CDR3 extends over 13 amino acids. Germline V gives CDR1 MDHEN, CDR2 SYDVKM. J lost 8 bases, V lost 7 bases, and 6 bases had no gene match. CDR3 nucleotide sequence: TGTGCCAGCATCTCGGGACAGGGCTATGAGCAGTTCTTC. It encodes CASISGQGYEQFF. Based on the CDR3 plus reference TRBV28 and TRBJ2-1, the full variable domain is DVKVTQSSRYLVKRTGEKVFLECVQDMDHENMFWYRQDPGLGLRLIYFSYDVKMKEKGDIPEGYSVSREKKERFSLILESASTNQTSMYLCASISGQGYEQFFGPGTRLTVL.

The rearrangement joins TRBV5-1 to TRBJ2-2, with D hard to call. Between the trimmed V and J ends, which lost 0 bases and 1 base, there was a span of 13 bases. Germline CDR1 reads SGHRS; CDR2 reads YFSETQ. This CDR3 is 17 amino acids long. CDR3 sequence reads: CASSLGLWQLNTGELFF. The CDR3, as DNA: TGCGCCAGCAGCTTGGGATTATGGCAATTGAACACCGGGGAGCTGTTTTTT.

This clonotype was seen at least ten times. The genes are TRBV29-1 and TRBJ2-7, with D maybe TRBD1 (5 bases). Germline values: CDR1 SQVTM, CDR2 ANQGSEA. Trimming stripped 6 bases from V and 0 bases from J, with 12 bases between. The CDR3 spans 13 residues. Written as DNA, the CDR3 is TGCAGCGTGGACGCACAGGACTCCTACGAGCAGTACTTC. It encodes CSVDAQDSYEQYF.

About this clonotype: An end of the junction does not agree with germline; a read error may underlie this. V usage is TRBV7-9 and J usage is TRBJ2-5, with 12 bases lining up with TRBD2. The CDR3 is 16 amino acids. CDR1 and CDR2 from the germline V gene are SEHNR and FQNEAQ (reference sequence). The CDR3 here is CAGSTGLAGRPETQYF. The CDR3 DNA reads TGTGCCGGCAGCACCGGACTAGCGGGACGGCCCGAGACCCAGTACTTC.

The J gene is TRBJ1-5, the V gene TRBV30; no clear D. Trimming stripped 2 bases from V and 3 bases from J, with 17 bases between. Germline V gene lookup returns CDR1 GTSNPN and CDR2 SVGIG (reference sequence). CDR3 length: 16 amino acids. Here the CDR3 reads CAWSPTGPPLNQPQHF. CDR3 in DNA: TGTGCCTGGAGTCCAACCGGGCCACCACTCAATCAGCCCCAGCATTTT.

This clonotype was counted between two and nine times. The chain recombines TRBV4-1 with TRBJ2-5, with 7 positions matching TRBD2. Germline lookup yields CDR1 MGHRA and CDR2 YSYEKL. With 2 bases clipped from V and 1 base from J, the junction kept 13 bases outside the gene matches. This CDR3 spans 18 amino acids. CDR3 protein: CASSQLVAGEGIQETQYF. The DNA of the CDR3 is TGCGCCAGCAGCCAATTAGTCGCGGGGGAGGGAATCCAAGAGACCCAGTACTTC.

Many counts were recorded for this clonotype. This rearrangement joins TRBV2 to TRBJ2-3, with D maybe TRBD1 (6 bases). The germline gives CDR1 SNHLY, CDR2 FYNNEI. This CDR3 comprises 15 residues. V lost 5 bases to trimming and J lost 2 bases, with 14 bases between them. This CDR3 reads CASSSYRENTDTQYF. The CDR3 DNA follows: TGTGCCAGCAGTTCATACAGGGAGAACACAGATACGCAGTATTTT.

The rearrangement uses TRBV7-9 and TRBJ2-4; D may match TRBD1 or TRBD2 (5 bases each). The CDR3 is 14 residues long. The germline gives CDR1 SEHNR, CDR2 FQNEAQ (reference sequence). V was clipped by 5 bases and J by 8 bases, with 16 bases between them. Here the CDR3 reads CASSPIDRGDIQYF. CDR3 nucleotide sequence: TGTGCCAGCAGCCCGATTGACAGAGGGGACATTCAGTACTTC.

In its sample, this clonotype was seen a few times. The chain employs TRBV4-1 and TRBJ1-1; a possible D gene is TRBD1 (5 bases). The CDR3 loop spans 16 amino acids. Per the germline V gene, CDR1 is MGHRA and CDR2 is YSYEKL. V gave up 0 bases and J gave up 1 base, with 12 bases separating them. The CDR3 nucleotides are TGCGCCAGCAGCCAAGATCCGGGGGTCAGGAACACTGAAGCTTTCTTT. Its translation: CASSQDPGVRNTEAFF.